The next 4 T cell receptor beta chains were all read from a single sample in a study of cytomegalovirus exposure and HLA in healthy donors. Vbeta (60) and Jbeta (13) primers were used in the PCR. Measured with immunoSEQ multiplex PCR; TCRdb has only the in-frame clones, and not every one. The repertoire has 95,000 to 100,000 clones, roughly four fifths of them found once; the top ten carry 7% to 9%. Source material: PBMCs. These receptors all come from a human donor in good health.

This chain links TRBV30 with TRBJ1-2, with TRBD1 matching 10 bases. This CDR3 is 15 amino acids long. V gave up 1 base and J gave up 4 bases; unmatched junction bases: 6. The V gene's germline CDR1 is GTSNPN and CDR2 SVGIG (reference sequence). CDR3 sequence (DNA): TGTGCCTGGAGTGCCGGACAGGGGGGTAGCTATGGCTACACCTTC. Its protein is CAWSAGQGGSYGYTF.

The genes are TRBV6-1 and TRBJ2-5, with 7 bases matching TRBD1. Germline values: CDR1 MNHNS, CDR2 SASEGT. The CDR3 consists of 14 residues. V gave up 10 bases and J gave up 3 bases; unmatched junction bases: 11. The CDR3 sequence: CATGRGQQKETQYF. The CDR3 region has the DNA TGTGCCACTGGACGGGGACAGCAAAAAGAGACCCAGTACTTC.

The chain employs TRBV7-9 and TRBJ1-1; tentative D call: TRBD1 (6 bases). The CDR3 sequence is 14 residues long. The V and J ends lost 2 bases and 4 bases respectively, with 11 bases between them. Germline lookup yields CDR1 SEHNR and CDR2 FQNEAQ (reference sequence). DNA for the CDR3: TGTGCCAGCAGCTTATTGAGGGGGGGCACTGAAGCTTTCTTT. As protein: CASSLLRGGTEAFF.

This clone was picked up one time. The rearrangement joins TRBV7-9 to TRBJ2-1, with 13 nucleotides matching TRBD2. The V gene's germline CDR1 is SEHNR and CDR2 FQNEAQ (reference sequence). This CDR3 has 15 amino acids. Germline trimming cut 3 bases from V and 14 bases from J; bases unmatched to any gene: 10. CDR3 nucleotides: TGTGCCAGCAGCTTGAAAGCCGGGACTAGCGGGACAAAGTTCTTC. Translating it yields CASSLKAGTSGTKFF. The whole variable domain, remainder taken from reference TRBV7-9 and TRBJ2-1, is DTGVSQNPRHKITKRGQNVTFRCDPISEHNRLYWYRQTLGQGPEFLTYFQNEAQLEKSRLLSDRFSAERPKGSFSTLEIQRTEQGDSAMYLCASSLKAGTSGTKFFGPGTRLTVL.